These 2 T cell receptor beta chains originate from one sample sequenced in a study of T cells in localized non-small cell lung cancer. Repertoires were generated with immunoSEQ multiplex PCR, while TCRdb's copy carries only in-frame clones and drops some. The sample carries more than 650 clones, around 19% recorded once. The input for sequencing was normal lung tissue next to the tumor, taken before any cancer treatment. The source is a female donor older than 55 with stage II lung adenocarcinoma.

This clone is classed as large. V usage is TRBV11-3 and J usage is TRBJ1-6, with D tentatively TRBD1 (5 bases). V was cut by 4 bases and J by 7 bases, with 14 bases left in between. In germline, CDR1 is SGHNT, CDR2 YENEEA. The CDR3 loop spans 15 amino acids. This CDR3 is CASSWARDGNSPLHF. Written as DNA, the CDR3 is TGTGCCAGCAGCTGGGCCCGGGACGGAAATTCACCCCTCCACTTT.

This chain uses TRBV11-3 with TRBJ2-1; 7 bases map to TRBD2. The germline gives CDR1 SGHNT, CDR2 YENEEA. The CDR3 totals 15 residues. Losses at the gene ends were 3 bases for V and 5 bases for J; bases not matched to a gene: 7. The CDR3 nucleotides are TGTGCCAGCAGCTTTCGGACTAGTTTCGACAATGAGCAGTTCTTC. Its translation is CASSFRTSFDNEQFF.